A selection of T cell receptor beta chains follows, all from one sample in a study of T cells in Graves' hyperthyroidism and ophthalmopathy. TCRdb passed the multiplex PCR reads through MiXCR, listing each CDR3 protein once. Seen here are about 600,000 distinct CDR3 sequences, approximately 14% observed once, and the top ten hold over 6%. The sequencing input was blood. All receptors derive from a woman aged 18-30 years with Graves' ophthalmopathy. Each CDR3 is given with its conserved first and last residue. Each record gives: J gene, V gene, D gene, clone size, CDR3 DNA, CDR3 protein. The D gene is left open where the match is weak. The size of a clone is reported for some rows only, either as once, few or many, or as a class for expanded clones.

j_call: TRBJ1-6; v_call: TRBV11-3; d_call: -; clone_size: many; cdr3_nt: TGTGCCAGCAGCCCCAGGGAGCACTCACCCCTCCACTTT; cdr3_aa: CASSPREHSPLHF
j_call: TRBJ1-3; v_call: TRBV27; d_call: TRBD1; clone_size: few; cdr3_nt: TGTGCCAGCAGTTTATCGGCGACAGGGGGCGGAAACACCATATATTTT; cdr3_aa: CASSLSATGGGNTIYF
j_call: TRBJ2-1; v_call: TRBV18; d_call: -; clone_size: many; cdr3_nt: TGTGCCAGCTCTCCCAGGGGGGAATCCTACAATGAGCAGTTCTTC; cdr3_aa: CASSPRGESYNEQFF
j_call: TRBJ2-7; v_call: TRBV6-1; d_call: -; clone_size: many; cdr3_nt: TGTGCCAGCAGTGAAGTCCCGTTCCCCCCCCACTACGAGCAGTACTTC; cdr3_aa: CASSEVPFPPHYEQYF
j_call: TRBJ1-2; v_call: TRBV27; d_call: -; clone_size: many; cdr3_nt: TGTGCCAGCAGCTTAAGGGGCGGCTATGGCTACACCTTC; cdr3_aa: CASSLRGGYGYTF
j_call: TRBJ2-7; v_call: TRBV12-5; d_call: -; clone_size: many; cdr3_nt: TGTGCTAGTGGTTTGGTAGGGGGCGAGCAGTACTTC; cdr3_aa: CASGLVGGEQYF
j_call: TRBJ2-3; v_call: TRBV6-5; d_call: TRBD2; clone_size: few; cdr3_nt: TGTGCCAGCAGTTACGCTAGCGGGAGGGCGTCAGATACGCAGTATTTT; cdr3_aa: CASSYASGRASDTQYF
j_call: TRBJ1-5; v_call: TRBV18; d_call: -; clone_size: few; cdr3_nt: TGTGCCAGCTCACCACCGACCGACTATAGCAATCAGCCCCAGCATTTT; cdr3_aa: CASSPPTDYSNQPQHF
j_call: TRBJ2-5; v_call: TRBV29-1; d_call: -; clone_size: many; cdr3_nt: TGCAGCGTTGAAGGACTTGAAGAGACCCAGTACTTC; cdr3_aa: CSVEGLEETQYF
j_call: TRBJ2-2; v_call: TRBV6-1; d_call: TRBD2; clone_size: few; cdr3_nt: TGTGCCAGCAGTGAAGTGTGGTCGGGGGGGGAAGGGACCGGGGAGCTGTTTTTT; cdr3_aa: CASSEVWSGGEGTGELFF
j_call: TRBJ2-2; v_call: TRBV30; d_call: -; clone_size: -; cdr3_nt: TGTGCCTGGAGTACGGATCCAACCGGGGAGCTGTTTTTT; cdr3_aa: CAWSTDPTGELFF
j_call: TRBJ2-3; v_call: TRBV7-9; d_call: -; clone_size: many; cdr3_nt: TGTGCCAGCAGCTCCCCGTGGAAGGGTAAAGAAGAAACAGATACGCAGTATTTT; cdr3_aa: CASSSPWKGKEETDTQYF
j_call: TRBJ2-7; v_call: TRBV6-5; d_call: -; clone_size: many; cdr3_nt: TGTGCCAGCAGTTACTCGGCCTACTACGAGCAGTACTTC; cdr3_aa: CASSYSAYYEQYF
j_call: TRBJ2-3; v_call: TRBV28; d_call: TRBD2; clone_size: many; cdr3_nt: TGTGCCAGCAGTTCCCGGGCGCGGGAGAGGTCAGATACACAGTATTTT; cdr3_aa: CASSSRARERSDTQYF
j_call: TRBJ1-5; v_call: TRBV4-1; d_call: -; clone_size: few; cdr3_nt: TGCGCCAGCAGCCCAATTAGTATTTTAGGGTATTCTCAGCCCCAGCATTTT; cdr3_aa: CASSPISILGYSQPQHF
j_call: TRBJ1-1; v_call: TRBV30; d_call: TRBD1; clone_size: many; cdr3_nt: TGTGCCTGGAGTGTACAGGGGGCGACTGAAGCTTTCTTT; cdr3_aa: CAWSVQGATEAFF
j_call: TRBJ2-5; v_call: TRBV2; d_call: TRBD2; clone_size: many; cdr3_nt: TGTGCCAGCAGTGAGACGCCGGGACTAGCGGCTGAGACCCAGTACTTC; cdr3_aa: CASSETPGLAAETQYF